Sequencing of this T cell receptor (beta chain) was carried out in a study of sequential checkpoint blockade in melanoma. Study-level information: Arm A got nivolumab then ipilimumab; arm B the reverse, 1:1. Maintenance nivolumab came after either treatment sequence.

Produced via immunoSEQ multiplex PCR; TCRdb's table is partial and in-frame only. The repertoire holds 17,000 or so clones, with around 67% as singletons. The treatment here: randomized to nivolumab then ipilimumab (arm A) or the reverse (arm B). None of the patients previously received DNA-damaging chemotherapy. From thawed PBMCs, live CD3+CD8+ cells negative for CD19 and CD56 were sorted. The CDR3 contains 13 residues. CDR1 SNHLY and CDR2 FYNNEI come from the germline V gene. The V and J ends lost 6 bases and 6 bases respectively, with 13 bases between them. The gene calls are TRBV2 and TRBJ2-3, with a possible D match to TRBD1 (8 bases). Sequenced material: CD8+ T cells sorted from blood (inferred from file names), taken from a patient given nivolumab and ipilimumab in sequence. The TCR sequence derives from a human donor with melanoma. CDR3 protein: CASRNRGGDTQYF. For the CDR3, the DNA is TGTGCCAGCAGAAACAGGGGGGGGGATACGCAGTATTTT.